A selection of T cell receptor beta chains follows, all from one sample in a study of molecular identifiers for immune sequencing clone quantification. TCRdb re-derived calls from the PCR reads in MiXCR, one entry per CDR3 protein. This sample has about 65,000 distinct CDR3 sequences; about 18% occur once, and the top ten carry 1.5% to 1.7%. The specimen was naive CD8+ T cells from blood, with Jurkat cell RNA spiked in. These receptors all come from a human donor in good health. Some libraries in this study had Jurkat cell RNA spiked in. CDR3s include the opening cysteine and the closing phenylalanine or tryptophan. Fields, in order: J gene, D gene, V gene, clone size, CDR3 DNA, CDR3 protein. The D gene is left open where the match is weak. Part of the rows lack a size; the others show once, few, many or a class for expanded clones.

>TRBJ2-7|NA|TRBV7-2|many
TGTGCCAGCTTGGGAGCCTACGAGCAGTACTTC
CASLGAYEQYF
>TRBJ1-4|NA|TRBV13|many
TGTGCCAGCAGCTTAAGTTTGGAAGGGGATGAAAAACTGTTTTTT
CASSLSLEGDEKLFF
>TRBJ2-1|NA|TRBV14|few
TGTGCCAGCAGCCAAGATCTAGCGAGCTCCTACAATGAGCAGTTCTTC
CASSQDLASSYNEQFF
>TRBJ2-4|TRBD2|TRBV27|few
TGTGCCAGCAGTCCAATACTAGCGGGAGGGCCGGGAAACATTCAGTACTTC
CASSPILAGGPGNIQYF
>TRBJ2-2|NA|TRBV20-1|many
TGCAGTGCTAGGGGGCGAAGTAGCGTGAACACCGGGGAGCTGTTTTTT
CSARGRSSVNTGELFF
>TRBJ2-7|NA|TRBV11-2|many
TGTGCCAGCAGCTTGAGTGGCACCGCCTACGAGCAGTACTTC
CASSLSGTAYEQYF
>TRBJ2-7|TRBD2|TRBV27|NA
TGTGCCAGTAATCAATTAGCGGGAGGGCCGGGGATGCGGGAGCAGTACTTC
CASNQLAGGPGMREQYF
>TRBJ2-7|TRBD2|TRBV4-3|few
TGCGCCAGCAGCCAACTAGCGGGCAGCTCCTACGAGCAGTACTTC
CASSQLAGSSYEQYF
>TRBJ2-7|TRBD2|TRBV20-1|many
TGCAGTGCTCGACTAGCGGACGATATCTACGAGCAGTACTTC
CSARLADDIYEQYF
>TRBJ2-3|TRBD2|TRBV28|few
TGTGCCAGCAGTTCACCGATTAGCGGGAAGGGGGATACGCAGTATTTT
CASSSPISGKGDTQYF
>TRBJ2-1|NA|TRBV27|many
TGTGCCAGCAGTTACCCGCCAGCGGGGAGGGGGTTAGATGAGCAGTTCTTC
CASSYPPAGRGLDEQFF
>TRBJ1-1|NA|TRBV3-1|many
TGTGCCAGCAGCCAGGGGGGAGGGTGGATTTTGAACACTGAAGCTTTCTTT
CASSQGGGWILNTEAFF
>TRBJ2-7|TRBD1|TRBV12-5|NA
TGTGCTAGTGGTTGCCAGGGGGAAATTCCCTACGAGCAGTACTTC
CASGCQGEIPYEQYF
>TRBJ2-3|NA|TRBV20-1|NA
TGCAGTGCTGGGACCGGGACGGTCACTAGCACAGATACGCAGTATTTT
CSAGTGTVTSTDTQYF
>TRBJ2-7|NA|TRBV4-2|many
TGTGCCAGCAGGCCGGTACAGAGCTCCTACGAGCAGTACTTC
CASRPVQSSYEQYF
>TRBJ2-1|TRBD2|TRBV9|many
TGTGCCAGCAGCGGGGAACTAGCGGGACGCTACAATGAGCAGTTCTTC
CASSGELAGRYNEQFF
>TRBJ2-7|NA|TRBV20-1|many
TGCAGTGCTAGAGATCACAGATCCTACGAGCAGTACTTC
CSARDHRSYEQYF
>TRBJ2-7|TRBD2|TRBV7-8|few
TGTGCCAGCAGCTTAGTTCTAGCGGGCCCCTCCTACGAGCAGTACTTC
CASSLVLAGPSYEQYF
>TRBJ2-7|NA|TRBV28|many
TGTGCCAGCAGTTCAGGGTCCGAAACATACGAGCAGTACTTC
CASSSGSETYEQYF
>TRBJ2-7|TRBD1|TRBV19|few
TGTGCCAGTAATACCGGGACAGGGCGCTACGAGCAGTACTTC
CASNTGTGRYEQYF